Listed below are T cell receptor beta chains from one sample, sequenced in a study of cytotoxic CD8 clonotypes in ibrutinib-treated CLL. Assay used: immunoSEQ multiplex PCR; TCRdb lists only in-frame clones, some missing. The table has 270,000 or so clones, approximately 79% seen once; the top ten hold about 5.3%. The source was PBMCs, collected at disease progression, from a patient treated with ibrutinib. The receptors derive from a human donor with chronic lymphocytic leukemia. The CDR3 runs from the conserved cysteine through the conserved F or W. D genes are given only for firm matches. Where a row states a size, it is once, few, many or the class of an expanded clone; other rows omit it.

.,TRBV4-1,.,TRBJ1-5,CASSPKETGYSNQPQHF,TGCGCCAGCAGCCCGAAGGAAACAGGGTATAGCAATCAGCCCCAGCATTTT
few,TRBV7-9,.,TRBJ1-2,CASSRASTGLYGYTF,TGTGCCAGCAGCCGCGCCTCGACAGGTCTCTATGGCTACACCTTC
few,TRBV4-3,TRBD2,TRBJ2-2,CASSPIGLAGGRGGELFF,TGCGCCAGCAGCCCAATCGGGCTAGCGGGAGGGCGTGGCGGGGAGCTGTTTTTT
.,TRBV7-9,TRBD1,TRBJ1-2,CASSWGQGDGYTF,TGTGCCAGCAGCTGGGGACAGGGAGATGGCTACACCTTC
.,TRBV2,TRBD2,TRBJ2-5,CASSAGTNIQETQYF,TGTGCCAGCAGTGCCGGGACTAACATCCAAGAGACCCAGTACTTC
.,TRBV19,.,TRBJ2-7,CASSDIDYEQYF,TGTGCCAGCAGTGACATCGACTACGAGCAGTACTTC
.,TRBV27,.,TRBJ2-3,CATNRAGTDTQYF,TGTGCCACTAATCGGGCAGGCACAGATACGCAGTATTTT
.,TRBV9,.,TRBJ2-5,CASSADLRETQYF,TGTGCCAGCAGCGCGGACTTGCGGGAGACCCAGTACTTC
few,TRBV27,.,TRBJ2-7,CASRDPADYEQYF,TGTGCCAGCAGGGACCCGGCAGACTACGAGCAGTACTTC
.,TRBV5-4,.,TRBJ2-1,CASSFGWGVKNEQFF,TGTGCCAGCAGCTTCGGCTGGGGGGTTAAGAATGAGCAGTTCTTC
.,TRBV4-3,TRBD2,TRBJ2-7,CASSPRAGGPYEQYF,TGCGCCAGCAGCCCAAGAGCGGGAGGGCCGTACGAGCAGTACTTC
.,TRBV7-3,.,TRBJ2-5,CASSLTGFETQYF,TGTGCCAGCAGCTTAACAGGGTTCGAGACCCAGTACTTC
.,TRBV9,.,TRBJ2-5,CASSAPAEAQETQYF,TGTGCCAGCAGCGCACCGGCCGAGGCGCAAGAGACCCAGTACTTC
.,TRBV6-5,.,TRBJ1-2,CASSSQGPPYGYTF,TGTGCCAGCAGTTCACAGGGACCCCCTTATGGCTACACCTTC
few,TRBV9,TRBD1,TRBJ1-4,CASSKDRAEKLFF,TGTGCCAGCAGCAAGGACAGGGCTGAAAAACTGTTTTTT
few,TRBV19,.,TRBJ1-5,CASSRTERQPQHF,TGTGCCAGTAGTAGAACAGAGAGACAGCCCCAGCATTTT
few,TRBV5-1,.,TRBJ1-2,CASSRAGGGYTF,TGCGCCAGCAGCCGGGCAGGTGGTGGCTACACCTTC
.,TRBV5-1,.,TRBJ1-4,CASSLAGFRVQTNEKLFF,TGCGCCAGCAGCTTGGCCGGATTCAGGGTGCAGACTAATGAAAAACTGTTTTTT
few,TRBV7-9,.,TRBJ2-7,CASSFPTRVEQYF,TGTGCCAGCAGCTTTCCGACTAGAGTTGAGCAGTACTTC
.,TRBV6-1,.,TRBJ2-7,CASSDPIVSGGLYEQYF,TGTGCCAGCAGTGACCCCATCGTCTCAGGGGGGCTCTACGAGCAGTACTTC
.,TRBV4-1,TRBD2,TRBJ2-1,CASSPGLAEYNEQFF,TGCGCCAGCAGTCCGGGACTAGCAGAATACAATGAGCAGTTCTTC
.,TRBV5-1,TRBD1,TRBJ1-6,CASSLAGRQGAVNSPLHF,TGCGCCAGCAGCTTGGCCGGGAGACAGGGGGCGGTCAATTCACCCCTCCACTTT
few,TRBV10-2,.,TRBJ2-7,CASRQGTYEQYF,TGCGCCAGCAGACAGGGTACTTACGAGCAGTACTTC
.,TRBV4-1,.,TRBJ1-1,CASSQGPGVTEAFF,TGCGCCAGCAGCCAAGGGCCAGGGGTCACTGAAGCTTTCTTT
.,TRBV29-1,.,TRBJ1-1,CSVPEGGNTEAFF,TGCAGCGTCCCAGAGGGGGGGAACACTGAAGCTTTCTTT
many,TRBV9,TRBD2,TRBJ2-7,CASRHTSGSGEQYF,TGTGCCAGCAGGCATACTAGCGGGAGTGGTGAGCAGTACTTC